This TCR beta chain stems from a study of T-cell reconstitution after alpha-beta-depleted transplantation in children. V was cut by 0 bases and J by 2 bases, with 9 bases left in between. Germline V gives CDR1 SGHVS, CDR2 FQNEAQ. The CDR3 runs 15 residues. Preparation of the TCRbeta library was carried out with unique molecular identifiers. TCRdb ran MiXCR on the PCR reads and lists one entry per CDR3 protein. This repertoire shows around 600,000 distinct CDR3 sequences, under 12% found once; its top ten account for about 4.2%. The genes are TRBV7-8 and TRBJ2-3, with D possibly TRBD2 on 5 matching bases. This TCR was recovered from a human donor who donated a stem cell graft to a child with acute myeloid leukemia. Material: PBMCs from the stem cell graft donor, obtained from the stem cell graft. The CDR3 protein is CASSLAKRYTDTQYF. The CDR3 nucleotides are TGTGCCAGCAGCTTAGCGAAGCGGTACACAGATACGCAGTATTTT.